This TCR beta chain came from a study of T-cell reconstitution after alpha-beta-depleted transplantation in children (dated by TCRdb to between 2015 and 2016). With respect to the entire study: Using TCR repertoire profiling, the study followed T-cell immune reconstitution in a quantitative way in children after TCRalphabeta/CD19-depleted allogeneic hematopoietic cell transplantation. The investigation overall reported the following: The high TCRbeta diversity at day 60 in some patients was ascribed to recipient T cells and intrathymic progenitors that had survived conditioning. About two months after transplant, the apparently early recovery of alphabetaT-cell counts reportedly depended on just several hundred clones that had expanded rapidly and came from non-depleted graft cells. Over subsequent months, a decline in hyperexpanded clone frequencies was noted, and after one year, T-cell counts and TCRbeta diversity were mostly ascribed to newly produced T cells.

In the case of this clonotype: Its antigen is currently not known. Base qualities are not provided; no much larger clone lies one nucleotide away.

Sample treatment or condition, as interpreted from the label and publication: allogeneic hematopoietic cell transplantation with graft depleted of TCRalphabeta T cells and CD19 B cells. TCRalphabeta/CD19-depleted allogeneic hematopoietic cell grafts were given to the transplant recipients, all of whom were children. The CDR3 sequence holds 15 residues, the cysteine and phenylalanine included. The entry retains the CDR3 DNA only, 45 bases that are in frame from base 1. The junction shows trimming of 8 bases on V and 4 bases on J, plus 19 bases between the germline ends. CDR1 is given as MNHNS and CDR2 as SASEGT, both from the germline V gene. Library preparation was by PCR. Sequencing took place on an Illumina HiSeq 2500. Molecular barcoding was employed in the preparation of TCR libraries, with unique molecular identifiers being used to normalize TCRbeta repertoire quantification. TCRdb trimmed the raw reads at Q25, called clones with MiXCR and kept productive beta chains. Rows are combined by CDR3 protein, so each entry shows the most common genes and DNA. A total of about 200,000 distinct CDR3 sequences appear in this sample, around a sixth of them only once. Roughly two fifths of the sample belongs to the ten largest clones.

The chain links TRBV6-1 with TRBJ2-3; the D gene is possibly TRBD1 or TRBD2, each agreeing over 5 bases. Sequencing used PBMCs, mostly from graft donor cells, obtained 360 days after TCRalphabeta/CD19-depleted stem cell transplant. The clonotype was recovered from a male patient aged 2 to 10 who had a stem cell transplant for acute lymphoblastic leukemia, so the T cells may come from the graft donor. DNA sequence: TGTGCCAGCTTGTGGGGGAGTGATGGCCCAGATACGCAGTATTTT. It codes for CASLWGSDGPDTQYF.